The clone carrying this TCR beta chain was counted only a few times. This sequence may be a read error, since a much larger clone differs from it by one base. Three rounds of nested PCR, following a modified ARM-PCR protocol, produced the TCRbeta library. In TCRdb, the multiplex PCR reads were re-called with MiXCR into one record per CDR3 protein. Of about 50,000 distinct CDR3 sequences in the sample, around two thirds were seen once. This sample's RNA came from whole unsorted tissue. The normal lung tissue was taken more than 3 cm from the tumor edge. Chemotherapy-naive patients with new lung cancer underwent thoracic surgery in China, August–late 2014. V gave up 10 bases and J gave up 8 bases, with 24 bases separating them. The CDR3 covers 15 residues. These data are taken from a study of tumor and adjacent non-tumor tissue in lung cancer.

Sequenced input: distant non-tumor lung tissue. This sequence joins TRBV12-3 or TRBV12-4 and TRBJ2-1; D not certain. This sequence originates from an older woman with non-small cell lung cancer. CDR3 region: CANSPPTVRSYEQFF. CDR3 in DNA: TGTGCCAACAGCCCCCCCACAGTTAGGAGCTATGAGCAGTTCTTC.